The entry below gives a single T cell receptor (beta chain) sequence along with its context. The trim removed 5 bases at V and 3 bases at J, leaving 12 bases unmatched. The CDR3 runs 18 residues. CDR1 MNHEY and CDR2 SVGEGT come from the germline V gene. Libraries were prepared by immunoSEQ multiplex PCR; TCRdb keeps only in-frame clonotypes and omits some of them. The repertoire includes roughly 110,000 clones, approximately 89% of them detected once, and around 4.3% sits in the top ten. The record originates from a study of T cell responses to AZD1222 COVID-19 vaccine. The receptor was isolated from an adult in good health. This sequence joins TRBV6-2 or TRBV6-3 and TRBJ2-3, with 12 nucleotides matching TRBD2. The sample consisted of peripheral blood, taken on day 0 of AZD1222 vaccination. CDR3: CASSHRTSGAGGTDTQYF. The CDR3 nucleotides are TGTGCCAGCAGTCACCGGACTAGCGGGGCTGGTGGGACAGATACGCAGTATTTT.